The T cell receptor (beta chain) described here comes from a study of beta chain features in type 1 diabetes. Sequenced material consisted of expressed TCRB transcripts (all of the isolated RNA was reverse transcribed). The protocol was immunoSEQ multiplex PCR, while the TCRdb copy is restricted to in-frame clones and leaves out a portion. Of around 180,000 clones listed, approximately 13% were seen once; the top ten hold less than 0.7%. The receptor was isolated from a woman younger than 30 in good health. Material for sequencing was central memory CD4+ T cells from blood.

For the CDR3, the DNA is TGTGCCAGTAGCCCCGGGACTAGCGGGGGATTCTACGAGCAGTACTTC. This gives the protein CASSPGTSGGFYEQYF. V usage is TRBV19 and J usage is TRBJ2-7; TRBD2 matches 14 bases. Germline loops: CDR1 LNHDA, CDR2 SQIVND (reference sequence). Unmatched junction bases numbered 7, after V lost 6 bases and J lost 3 bases. The CDR3 sequence is 16 residues long.